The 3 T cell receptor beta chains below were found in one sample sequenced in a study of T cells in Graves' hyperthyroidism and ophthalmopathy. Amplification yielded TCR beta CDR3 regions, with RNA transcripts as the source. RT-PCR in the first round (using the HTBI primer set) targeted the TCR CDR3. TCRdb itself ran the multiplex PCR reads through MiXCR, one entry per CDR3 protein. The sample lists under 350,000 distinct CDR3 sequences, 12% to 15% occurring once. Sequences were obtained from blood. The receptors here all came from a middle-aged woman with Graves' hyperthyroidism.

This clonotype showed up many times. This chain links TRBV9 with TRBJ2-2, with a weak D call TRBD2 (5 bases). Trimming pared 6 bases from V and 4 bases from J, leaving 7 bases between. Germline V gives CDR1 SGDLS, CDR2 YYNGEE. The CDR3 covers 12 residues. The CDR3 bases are TGTGCCAGCACAGCGGCCACCGGGGAGCTGTTTTTT. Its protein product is CASTAATGELFF.

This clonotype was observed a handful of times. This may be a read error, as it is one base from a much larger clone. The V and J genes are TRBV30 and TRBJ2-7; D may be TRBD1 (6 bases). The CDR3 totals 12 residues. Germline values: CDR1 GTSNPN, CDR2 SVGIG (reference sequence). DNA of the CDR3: TGTGCCTGGATGGGGACAACCTACGGGCAGTACTTC. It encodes CAWMGTTYGQYF.

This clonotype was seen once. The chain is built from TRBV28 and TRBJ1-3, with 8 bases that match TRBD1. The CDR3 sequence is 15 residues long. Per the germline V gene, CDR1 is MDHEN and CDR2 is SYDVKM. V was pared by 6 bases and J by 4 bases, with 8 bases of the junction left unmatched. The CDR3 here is CASSSGTGGGNTIYF. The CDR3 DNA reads TGTGCCAGCAGCTCCGGGACAGGAGGCGGAAACACCATATATTTT.